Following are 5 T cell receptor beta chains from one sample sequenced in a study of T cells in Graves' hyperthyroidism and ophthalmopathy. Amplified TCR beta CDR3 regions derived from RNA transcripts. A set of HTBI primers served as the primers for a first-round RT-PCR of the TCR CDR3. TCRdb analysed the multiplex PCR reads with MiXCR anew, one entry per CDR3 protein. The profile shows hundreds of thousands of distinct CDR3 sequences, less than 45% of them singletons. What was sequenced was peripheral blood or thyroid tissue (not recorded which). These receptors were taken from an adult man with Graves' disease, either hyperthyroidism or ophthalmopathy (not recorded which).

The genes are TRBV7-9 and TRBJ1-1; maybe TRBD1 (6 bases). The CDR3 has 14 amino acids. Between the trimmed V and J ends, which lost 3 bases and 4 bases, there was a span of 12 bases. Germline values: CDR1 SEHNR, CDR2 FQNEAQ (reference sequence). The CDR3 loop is CASSFWGPGTEAFF. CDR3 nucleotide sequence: TGTGCCAGCAGCTTCTGGGGGCCGGGCACTGAAGCTTTCTTT.

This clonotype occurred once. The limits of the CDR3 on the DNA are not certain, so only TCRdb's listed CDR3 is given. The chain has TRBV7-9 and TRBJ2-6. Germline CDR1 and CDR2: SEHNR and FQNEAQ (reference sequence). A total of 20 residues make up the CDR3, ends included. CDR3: CASSIYLCSVQPSGANVLTF.

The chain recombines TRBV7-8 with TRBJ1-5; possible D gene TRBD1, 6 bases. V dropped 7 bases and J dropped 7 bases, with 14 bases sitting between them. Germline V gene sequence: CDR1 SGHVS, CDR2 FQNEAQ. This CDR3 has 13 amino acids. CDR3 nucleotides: TGTGCCAGCACGGACCTACAGGGCCAGCCCCAGCATTTT. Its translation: CASTDLQGQPQHF. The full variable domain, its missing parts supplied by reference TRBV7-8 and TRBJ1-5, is GAGVSQSPRYKVAKRGQDVALRCDPISGHVSLFWYQQALGQGPEFLTYFQNEAQLDKSGLPSDRFFAERPEGSVSTLKIQRTQQEDSAVYLCASTDLQGQPQHFGDGTRLSIL.

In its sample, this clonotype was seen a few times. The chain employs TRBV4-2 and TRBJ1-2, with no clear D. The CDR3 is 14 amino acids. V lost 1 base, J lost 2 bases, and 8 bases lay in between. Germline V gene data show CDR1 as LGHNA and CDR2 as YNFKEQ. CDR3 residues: CASSQGSGNYGYTF. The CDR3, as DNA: TGTGCCAGCAGCCAAGGATCGGGCAACTATGGCTACACCTTC.

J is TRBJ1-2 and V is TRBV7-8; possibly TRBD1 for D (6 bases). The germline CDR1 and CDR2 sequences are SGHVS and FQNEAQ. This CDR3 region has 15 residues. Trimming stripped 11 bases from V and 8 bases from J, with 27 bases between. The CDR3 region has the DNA TGTGCCTCAGGCGAACACGTTGGGGGGGCTGAGGGCTACACCTTC. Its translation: CASGEHVGGAEGYTF.